This T cell receptor beta chain was profiled in a study of blood T cell repertoires in COVID-19 (dated by TCRdb to the early 2020s). Background for the entire study: Collaborator samples came from the United States, Italy and Spain and covered acute and convalescent phases of COVID-19. The material from the prospective study consisted of cDNA or gDNA derived from T cells, B-cell-depleted T cells, or PBMCs. Subjects who had been exposed to COVID-19, were actively infected with it, or had recovered from it provided the deeply sampled blood TCRbeta repertoires that made up the dataset. A freely available public database, intended as a resource for researchers studying the immune response to SARS-CoV-2, is where the repertoires were released. Samples were obtained from the ongoing ImmuneRACE study (first 160 participants) and from some 1,300 subjects provided by 6 global collaborators. The sample metadata nearly always contained a de-identified subject ID, COVID-19 status, age in years and sex. Where available, HLA class I and class II types were taken from metadata supplied by the sample provider and were not determined by assay-based typing.

As regards this clone: There is no known antigen for this receptor. No per-base quality is available; no much larger clone lies one base away.

Enrolling through a virtual design, the prospective study's participants ranged in age from about 18 to 89 years and lived across about two dozen United States geographic areas. Cohort assignment in the prospective study relied on participant-reported clinical history from a screening survey and a study questionnaire. In the prospective study, mobile phlebotomists collected whole blood, serum and a nasopharyngeal or oropharyngeal swab from each participant. Prospective study participants could optionally give additional blood draws and questionnaires over an approximately two-month period. Blood samples from the prospective study were shipped frozen or at room temperature prior to DNA extraction. The immunoSEQ Assay, a bias-controlled multiplex PCR, was used to amplify TCRbeta CDR3 regions from genomic DNA. The published analysis was carried out like this. The number of nucleated cells in each sample was estimated from the amplification of reference gene primers within the assay. To quantify the absolute abundance of each unique TCRbeta CDR3 rearrangement, sequence reads were collapsed and filtered. For each sample, productive Simpson clonality was calculated as the square root of Simpson's diversity index across productive rearrangements. The immuneACCESS repertoire file appears here via TCRdb, limited to in-frame rearrangements. These files lack a portion of the clones; in checked studies, under half of the deficit traces to unresolved V genes, and the cause of the others is not known. V, J and clone size reflect that table, while D and trimming were determined from the DNA. The sample has about 270,000 clones on record, around 85% of them singletons. In total, the top ten clones hold approximately 9.1% of the sample.

The research as a whole found: The quantity of clinical and demographic metadata differed by source and by participant and was supplied without curation.

The CDR3 measures 15 amino acids from cysteine to phenylalanine. The kept DNA is CDR3 alone, 45 bases in frame from the first base. V loses 5 bases at its end and J loses 7 bases; junction bases beyond the gene matches: 8. According to the germline V gene (reference sequence), CDR1 reads LGHDT and CDR2 reads YNNKEL. The source material was PBMCs or T cells enriched from blood (not recorded which). This TCR came from a woman in her forties or fifties with acute COVID-19. The rearrangement combines TRBV3-1 (or the pseudogene TRBV3-2) with TRBJ1-4, with 9 junctional bases fitting TRBD1. In nucleotides, the sequence is TGTGCCAGCAGCTTAACCGGGACAGGGAGTGAAAAACTGTTTTTT. It specifies CASSLTGTGSEKLFF.